This section outlines one TCR beta chain sequence together with its context. Its antigen is not identified. The data belong to a study of Ad26.COV2.S vaccination and SARS-CoV-2 variants. The study, taken as a whole, reports: Non-spike TCR breadth showed similarity between vaccine and placebo recipients. The placebo group had lower spike-specific TCR breadth than the vaccine recipients did.

CDR1 is LGHNA, CDR2 YNFKEQ, per germline. V was pared by 0 bases and J by 0 bases, with 9 bases between. The CDR3 consists of 16 residues. Assay: immunoSEQ multiplex PCR; the TCRdb copy retains only in-frame clones and omits some. The table lists approximately 300,000 clones, approximately 80% of them singletons. The treatment denotes: approximately 18 received Ad26.COV2.S at low or high dose, single or two shots; 5 received placebo; per-sample allocation not given. Day 63 after the first injection of vaccine or placebo was the sampling time. Ad26.COV2.S expressed prefusion-stabilized spike from the original Wuhan strain.

This chain connects TRBV4-2 to TRBJ1-3; D ambiguous. The specimen was peripheral blood, collected in a trial of Ad26.COV2.S vaccine versus placebo. This TCR came from a person aged 18-60 years who received the Ad26.COV2.S COVID-19 vaccine or a placebo. This chain's CDR3 is CASSQEFGLSGNTIYF. The CDR3 nucleotides read TGTGCCAGCAGCCAAGAGTTTGGCCTCTCTGGAAACACCATATATTTT.